These 8 T cell receptor beta chains were sequenced from one sample in a study of T cell responses to AZD1222 COVID-19 vaccine (dated by TCRdb to the early 2020s). The time point label for this specimen denotes: about 28 days (+/-7) after the second vaccine dose. This specimen's treatment or condition label, per the study, means: meningococcal conjugate vaccine given as trial control. Libraries were made using the immunoSEQ multiplex PCR assay. The immuneACCESS repertoire file appears here via TCRdb, limited to in-frame rearrangements. These files lack a portion of the clones; in checked studies, under half of the deficit traces to unresolved V genes, and the cause of the others is not known. A total of fewer than 80,000 clones appear in this sample, about 87% of them only once. The top ten hold about 9.1% of the sample. The sequencing here drew on peripheral blood, taken 28 days after the second dose of the MenACWY control vaccine. The source of these receptors is an adult who received the MenACWY meningococcal vaccine as a control.

CDR3 DNA: TGTGCCAGCTGCCCCTCTCGGTCGAGCAATCAGCCCCAGCATTTT. Translated: CASCPSRSSNQPQHF. The rearrangement links TRBV6-2 or TRBV6-3 to TRBJ1-5; D is unresolved. This CDR3 comprises 15 residues. Germline V gene sequence: CDR1 MNHEY, CDR2 SVGEGT. Trimming pared 8 bases from V and 1 base from J, leaving 15 bases between.

The rearrangement uses TRBV25-1 and TRBJ1-1; TRBD1 matches at 8 bases. CDR3 length equals 14 residues. Germline V gene sequence: CDR1 MGHDK, CDR2 SYGVNS. V shed 5 bases and J 1 base; nucleotides not matched to a gene: 3. CDR3 loop: CASSRTGRNTEAFF. CDR3 DNA sequence: TGTGCCAGCAGTAGGACAGGGAGGAACACTGAAGCTTTCTTT.

The sample holds a few counts of this clone. The chain's CDR3 is CATSEGTDTQYF. For the CDR3, the DNA is TGTGCCACCAGTGAGGGCACAGATACGCAGTATTTT. V is TRBV24-1 and J is TRBJ2-3; D is unclear. The CDR3 has 12 residues. Germline V gene lookup returns CDR1 KGHDR and CDR2 SFDVKD. Trimming pared 4 bases from V and 1 base from J, leaving 2 bases between.

This clone was seen a single time. The chain combines TRBV30 with TRBJ1-1; D is possibly TRBD1 (5 bases). The germline V gene has CDR1 GTSNPN and CDR2 SVGIG (reference sequence). Trimming cost V 1 base and J 0 bases, with 9 bases left between them. CDR3 size: 14 residues. CDR3 coding DNA: TGTGCCTGGAGTGGGGGCATCATGAACACTGAAGCTTTCTTT. This codes for CAWSGGIMNTEAFF.

V and J are TRBV19 and TRBJ1-4, with 9 bases fitting TRBD1. The CDR3 is 14 amino acids. CDR1 is LNHDA and CDR2 is SQIVND in the germline V gene (reference sequence). The trim removed 6 bases at V and 6 bases at J, leaving 5 bases unmatched. The DNA for the CDR3 is TGTGCCAGTAGCAATACAGGGGGCGATGAAAAACTGTTTTTT. Translated, it gives CASSNTGGDEKLFF.

The V call is TRBV12-3 or TRBV12-4, the J call TRBJ1-6; D gene uncertain. The V end was cut by 8 bases, the J end by 6 bases, with 8 bases between. This CDR3 has 12 amino acids. The CDR3 loop reads CASGFRNSPLHF. CDR3 in DNA: TGTGCCAGCGGATTTCGTAATTCACCCCTCCACTTT.

The V and J genes are TRBV30 and TRBJ1-1; tentatively, D is TRBD1 (6 bases). Looked up from germline, CDR1 is GTSNPN and CDR2 is SVGIG (reference sequence). This CDR3 region has 16 residues. V shed 0 bases and J shed 4 bases, with 18 bases lying between them. The CDR3 loop reads CAWSVLVTGRPTEAFF. The DNA for the CDR3 is TGTGCCTGGAGTGTACTTGTTACAGGGCGGCCCACTGAAGCTTTCTTT.

The rearrangement uses TRBV3-1 (or the pseudogene TRBV3-2) and TRBJ1-1; tentative D call: TRBD1 (5 bases). In germline, CDR1 is LGHDT, CDR2 YNNKEL (reference sequence). CDR3 length: 13 residues. V lost 6 bases and J 3 bases, leaving 11 bases between the germline ends. The CDR3 here is CASSHMGDTEAFF. As DNA, the CDR3 is TGTGCCAGCAGTCACATGGGGGACACTGAAGCTTTCTTT.